The 19 T cell receptor beta chains given below trace back to one sample, sequenced in a study of CD8 T cells in Susac syndrome. Random hexamers were used to reverse transcribe an amount of about 0.45 to 1 ug RNA. TCRdb called the immunoSEQ multiplex PCR reads again in MiXCR, with one record for every CDR3 protein. The sample comprises approximately 200,000 distinct CDR3 sequences, around 96% of which are singletons, and 0.093% rests with the top ten. The sequencing input was CD4+ T cells from PBMCs. These receptors originate from a human donor with multiple sclerosis.

This chain uses TRBV30 with TRBJ2-2; possibly TRBD2 for D (6 bases). The CDR3 loop spans 15 amino acids. Germline-derived CDR1 and CDR2 are GTSNPN and SVGIG (reference sequence). V gave up 4 bases and J gave up 0 bases, with 12 bases separating them. The CDR3, as DNA: TGTGCCTGGAACCACGGCGGGGCGAACACCGGGGAGCTGTTTTTT. Protein product: CAWNHGGANTGELFF.

The CDR3 DNA follows: TGTGCCACCAGCAGGATTAGCACCGGGGAGCTGTTTTTT. Translating gives CATSRISTGELFF. The chain has TRBV15 and TRBJ2-2, with D hard to call. Germline CDR1 reads LNHNV; CDR2 reads YYDKDF (reference sequence). The ends were cut back, 3 bases at V and 4 bases at J, with 6 bases in the middle. The CDR3 has 13 amino acids. The whole variable domain, filled in from reference TRBV15 and TRBJ2-2, reads DAMVIQNPRYQVTQFGKPVTLSCSQTLNHNVMYWYQQKSSQAPKLLFHYYDKDFNNEADTPDNFQSRRPNTSFCFLDIRSPGLGDTAMYLCATSRISTGELFFGEGSRLTVL.

The V call is TRBV14, the J call TRBJ2-7, with TRBD1 matching 7 bases. V lost 0 bases, J lost 0 bases, and 11 bases stayed unmatched. This CDR3 spans 18 amino acids. CDR1 is SGHDN and CDR2 is FVKESK in the germline V gene. The CDR3, as DNA: TGTGCCAGCAGCCAAGACCTCCCTCTGCGACAGGGCTCCTACGAGCAGTACTTC. It codes for CASSQDLPLRQGSYEQYF. Full variable domain (outside the CDR3, taken from reference TRBV14 and TRBJ2-7): EAGVTQFPSHSVIEKGQTVTLRCDPISGHDNLYWYRRVMGKEIKFLLHFVKESKQDESGMPNNRFLAERTGGTYSTLKVQPAELEDSGVYFCASSQDLPLRQGSYEQYFGPGTRLTVT.

The chain employs TRBV30 and TRBJ1-1; D unresolved. The CDR3 covers 13 residues. With 2 bases removed from V and 8 bases from J, the gap between germline ends came to 15 bases. CDR1 and CDR2 from the germline V gene are GTSNPN and SVGIG (reference sequence). The DNA for the CDR3 is TGTGCCTGGAGTTTCGGCCTGTCTCACGAAGCTTTCTTT. It codes for CAWSFGLSHEAFF. Together with reference TRBV30 and TRBJ1-1, the CDR3 gives the full variable domain: SQTIHQWPATLVQPVGSPLSLECTVEGTSNPNLYWYRQAAGRGLQLLFYSVGIGQISSEVPQNLSASRPQDRQFILSSKKLLLSDSGFYLCAWSFGLSHEAFFGQGTRLTVV.

The rearrangement links TRBV11-2 to TRBJ2-7; D uncertain. V lost 6 bases, J lost 3 bases, and 12 bases lay in between. The CDR3 is 13 amino acids. Germline assignment: CDR1 SGHAT and CDR2 FQNNGV. The CDR3 DNA reads TGTGCCAGCAGACACGACATAAACTACGAGCAGTACTTC. Translated: CASRHDINYEQYF. Filled out from reference TRBV11-2 and TRBJ2-7, the complete variable domain reads EAGVAQSPRYKIIEKRQSVAFWCNPISGHATLYWYQQILGQGPKLLIQFQNNGVVDDSQLPKDRFSAERLKGVDSTLKIQPAKLEDSAVYLCASRHDINYEQYFGPGTRLTVT.

The rearrangement uses TRBV29-1 and TRBJ1-1; TRBD1 matches 10 bases. Germline CDR1 SQVTM, CDR2 ANQGSEA. The ends lost 8 bases at V and 1 base at J; junction bases unmatched: 4. The CDR3 is made up of 13 amino acids. The CDR3 sequence: CSSRTGGNTEAFF. For the CDR3, the DNA is TGCAGCTCCCGGACAGGGGGGAACACTGAAGCTTTCTTT. The full variable domain, rest sourced from reference TRBV29-1 and TRBJ1-1, is SAVISQKPSRDICQRGTSLTIQCQVDSQVTMMFWYRQQPGQSLTLIATANQGSEATYESGFVIDKFPISRPNLTFSTLTVSNMSPEDSSIYLCSSRTGGNTEAFFGQGTRLTVV.

The V gene is TRBV14, the J gene TRBJ2-2, with 10 bases fitting TRBD2. CDR1 SGHDN and CDR2 FVKESK come from the germline V gene. V lost 0 bases, J lost 4 bases, and 5 bases stayed unmatched. The CDR3 spans 17 residues. The CDR3, as DNA: TGTGCCAGCAGCCAAGATCGAGTAGCGGGAGGCACCGGGGAGCTGTTTTTT. As protein: CASSQDRVAGGTGELFF.

CDR3 in DNA: TGCAGTGCTAGAGATTTGGGGAGGATGAACGAGCAGTACTTC. Residues: CSARDLGRMNEQYF. The V call is TRBV20-1, the J call TRBJ2-7; D possibly corresponds to TRBD2 (6 bases). Germline assignment: CDR1 DFQATT and CDR2 SNEGSKA (reference sequence). The CDR3 is 14 residues long. V dropped 0 bases and J dropped 5 bases, with 14 bases sitting between them.

This chain's CDR3 is CASSLEGGRNIQYF. The CDR3 DNA reads TGTGCCAGCAGCTTAGAAGGGGGCAGAAACATTCAGTACTTC. V is TRBV7-9 and J is TRBJ2-4, with 7 bases matching TRBD1. Germline CDR1 is SEHNR and CDR2 is FQNEAQ (reference sequence). V shed 1 base, J shed 6 bases, and the junction held 3 bases outside the gene matches. There are 14 residues in the CDR3.

The V call is TRBV5-1, the J call TRBJ2-5; D remains unclear. The ends were cut back, 0 bases at V and 2 bases at J, with 8 bases in the middle. Germline values: CDR1 SGHRS, CDR2 YFSETQ. The CDR3 extends over 14 amino acids. CDR3 residues: CASSLVLQQETQYF. In DNA form, the CDR3 reads TGCGCCAGCAGCTTGGTCCTCCAGCAAGAGACCCAGTACTTC.

The chain carries TRBV7-8 and TRBJ2-7; maybe TRBD1 (5 bases). This CDR3 is built from 16 residues. Germline loops: CDR1 SGHVS, CDR2 FQNEAQ. The V gene lost 5 bases and the J gene lost 3 bases, with 20 bases spanning the gap. DNA for the CDR3: TGTGCCAGCAGCCAGCGACAGATAGGTGGTCACTACGAGCAGTACTTC. Protein product: CASSQRQIGGHYEQYF.

V usage is TRBV12-3 or TRBV12-4 and J usage is TRBJ2-7; TRBD2 aligns across 9 bases. Trimming took 7 bases from V and 7 from J; bases not matched to a gene: 8. The CDR3 is 13 amino acids. The CDR3, as DNA: TGTGCCAGCACCTCGCGACTAGCGGAGGAGCAGTACTTC. Translation gives CASTSRLAEEQYF.

The chain links TRBV7-9 to TRBJ2-5, with D tentatively TRBD1 (5 bases). V was shortened by 0 bases and J by 5 bases, with 10 bases between the two germline ends. Germline CDR1 SEHNR, CDR2 FQNEAQ (reference sequence). The CDR3 loop spans 14 amino acids. The CDR3 coding sequence is TGTGCCAGCAGCTTAGCTGTCCAGGGCGAGACCCAGTACTTC. Translated, it gives CASSLAVQGETQYF.

The gene calls are TRBV11-1 and TRBJ2-5; no reliable D call. The germline gives CDR1 SGHAT, CDR2 FQDESV (reference sequence). The CDR3 loop spans 12 amino acids. Trimming removed 3 bases at V and 3 bases at J, with 5 bases between. CDR3 amino acids: CASSLSEETQYF. The CDR3 DNA is TGTGCCAGCAGCTTGAGCGAAGAGACCCAGTACTTC.

V and J are TRBV30 and TRBJ2-7; D is perhaps TRBD1 (5 bases). Looked up from germline, CDR1 is GTSNPN and CDR2 is SVGIG (reference sequence). Trimming removed 2 bases at V and 6 bases at J, with 11 bases between. The length of the CDR3 is 12 residues. CDR3 amino acids: CAWSRTGREQYF. The CDR3 coding sequence is TGTGCCTGGAGTCGAACAGGACGCGAGCAGTACTTC. Based on the CDR3 plus reference TRBV30 and TRBJ2-7, the full variable domain is SQTIHQWPATLVQPVGSPLSLECTVEGTSNPNLYWYRQAAGRGLQLLFYSVGIGQISSEVPQNLSASRPQDRQFILSSKKLLLSDSGFYLCAWSRTGREQYFGPGTRLTVT.

The rearrangement uses TRBV24-1 and TRBJ1-1; D remains unclear. The ends were cut back, 3 bases at V and 3 bases at J, with 4 bases in the middle. This CDR3 contains 12 residues. In germline, CDR1 is KGHDR, CDR2 SFDVKD. CDR3 DNA sequence: TGTGCCACCAGTGATCCCGACACTGAAGCTTTCTTT. It is translated as CATSDPDTEAFF.

The genes are TRBV29-1 and TRBJ1-1; tentatively, D is TRBD1 (5 bases). This CDR3 region has 12 residues. Germline CDR1 SQVTM, CDR2 ANQGSEA. Trimming cost V 7 bases and J 1 base, with 10 bases left between them. CDR3 sequence (DNA): TGCAGCGCGGGGGACCGGAACACTGAAGCTTTCTTT. Translation gives CSAGDRNTEAFF.

This chain joins TRBV20-1 and TRBJ2-5; TRBD2 is a possible D gene (5 bases). Germline loops: CDR1 DFQATT, CDR2 SNEGSKA (reference sequence). The V gene lost 5 bases and the J gene lost 7 bases, with 11 bases spanning the gap. There are 11 residues in the CDR3. This CDR3 reads CSAEGEGTQYF. DNA for the CDR3: TGCAGTGCTGAGGGAGAGGGGACCCAGTACTTC.

This clonotype was seen just once. The chain employs TRBV7-9 and TRBJ2-5; TRBD1 aligns across 7 bases. The CDR3 has 13 residues. Losses at the gene ends were 6 bases for V and 7 bases for J; bases not matched to a gene: 8. Germline V CDR1 and CDR2: SEHNR, FQNEAQ (reference sequence). CDR3 nucleotides: TGTGCCAGCAGATTGGACAGGTTGGGGACCCAGTACTTC. Protein product: CASRLDRLGTQYF.